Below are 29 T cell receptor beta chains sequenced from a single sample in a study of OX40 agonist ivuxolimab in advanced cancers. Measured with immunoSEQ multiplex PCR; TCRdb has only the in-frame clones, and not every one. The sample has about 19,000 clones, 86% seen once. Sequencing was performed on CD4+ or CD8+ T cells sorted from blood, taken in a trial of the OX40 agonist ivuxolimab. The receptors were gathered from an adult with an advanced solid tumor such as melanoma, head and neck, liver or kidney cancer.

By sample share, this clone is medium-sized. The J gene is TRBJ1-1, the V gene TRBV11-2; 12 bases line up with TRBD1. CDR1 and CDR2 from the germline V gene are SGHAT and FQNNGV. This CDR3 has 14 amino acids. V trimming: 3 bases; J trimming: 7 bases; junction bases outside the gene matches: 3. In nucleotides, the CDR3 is TGTGCCAGCAGCTTGGGACAGGGGGCTGATGAAGCTTTCTTT. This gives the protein CASSLGQGADEAFF.

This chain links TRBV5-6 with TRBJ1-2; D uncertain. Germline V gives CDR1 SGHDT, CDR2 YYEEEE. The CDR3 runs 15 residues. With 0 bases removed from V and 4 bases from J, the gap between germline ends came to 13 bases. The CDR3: CASSLVAAAFYGYTF. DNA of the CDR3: TGTGCCAGCAGCTTGGTGGCAGCAGCTTTCTATGGCTACACCTTC.

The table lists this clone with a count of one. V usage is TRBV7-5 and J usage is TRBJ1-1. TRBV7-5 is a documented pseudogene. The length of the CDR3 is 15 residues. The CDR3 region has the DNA TGTGCCAGAAGAAATATCCCGGGAGAGAACACTGAAGCTTTCTTT. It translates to CARRNIPGENTEAFF.

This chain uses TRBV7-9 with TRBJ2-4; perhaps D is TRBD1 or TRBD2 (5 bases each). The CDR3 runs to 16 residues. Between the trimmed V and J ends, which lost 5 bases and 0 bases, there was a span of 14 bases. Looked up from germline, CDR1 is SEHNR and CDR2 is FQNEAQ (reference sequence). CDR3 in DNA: TGTGCCAGCAGCGGGACCGGGACGTTAGCCAAAAACATTCAGTACTTC. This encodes CASSGTGTLAKNIQYF.

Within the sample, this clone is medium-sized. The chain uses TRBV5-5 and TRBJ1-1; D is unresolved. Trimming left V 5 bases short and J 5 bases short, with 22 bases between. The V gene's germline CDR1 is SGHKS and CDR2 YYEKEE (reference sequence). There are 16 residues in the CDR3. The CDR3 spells CASRTNREGRGTEAFF. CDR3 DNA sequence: TGTGCCAGCAGAACCAACCGTGAGGGAAGAGGAACTGAAGCTTTCTTT.

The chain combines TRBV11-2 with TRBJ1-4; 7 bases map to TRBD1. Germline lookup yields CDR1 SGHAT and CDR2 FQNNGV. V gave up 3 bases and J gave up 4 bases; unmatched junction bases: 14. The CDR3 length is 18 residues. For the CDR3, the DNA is TGTGCCAGCAGCTTTAGGGGGTTAAGGGGACAGCGTAATGAAAAACTGTTTTTT. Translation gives CASSFRGLRGQRNEKLFF. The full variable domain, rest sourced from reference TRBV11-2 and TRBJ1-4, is EAGVAQSPRYKIIEKRQSVAFWCNPISGHATLYWYQQILGQGPKLLIQFQNNGVVDDSQLPKDRFSAERLKGVDSTLKIQPAKLEDSAVYLCASSFRGLRGQRNEKLFFGSGTQLSVL.

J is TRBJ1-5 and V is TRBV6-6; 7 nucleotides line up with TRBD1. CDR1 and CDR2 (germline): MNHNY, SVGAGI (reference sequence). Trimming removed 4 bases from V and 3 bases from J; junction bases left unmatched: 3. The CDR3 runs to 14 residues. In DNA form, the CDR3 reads TGTGCCAGCAGTTCCGGGACAGTCAATCAGCCCCAGCATTTT. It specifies CASSSGTVNQPQHF.

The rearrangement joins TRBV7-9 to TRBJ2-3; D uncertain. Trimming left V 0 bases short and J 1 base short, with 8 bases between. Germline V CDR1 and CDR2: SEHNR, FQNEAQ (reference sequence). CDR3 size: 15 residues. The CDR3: CASSLAQLGTDTQYF. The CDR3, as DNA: TGTGCCAGCAGCTTAGCGCAGTTGGGCACAGATACGCAGTATTTT.

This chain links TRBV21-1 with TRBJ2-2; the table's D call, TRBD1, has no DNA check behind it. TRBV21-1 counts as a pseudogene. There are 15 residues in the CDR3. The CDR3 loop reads CASSNGDRLRGELFF. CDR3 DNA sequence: TGTGCCAGCAGCAACGGCGACAGGCTCCGAGGGGAGCTGTTTTTT.

The CDR3 reads CASSEGRRRPQHF. The CDR3 bases are TGTGCCAGCAGTGAAGGGAGACGCCGGCCCCAGCATTTT. The chain employs TRBV25-1 and TRBJ1-5; D unclear. Germline-derived CDR1 and CDR2 are MGHDK and SYGVNS. Trimming removed 2 bases at V and 9 bases at J, with 11 bases between. The CDR3 is made up of 13 amino acids. The whole variable domain, filled in from reference TRBV25-1 and TRBJ1-5, reads EADIYQTPRYLVIGTGKKITLECSQTMGHDKMYWYQQDPGMELHLIHYSYGVNSTEKGDLSSESTVSRIRTEHFPLTLESARPSHTSQYLCASSEGRRRPQHFGDGTRLSIL.

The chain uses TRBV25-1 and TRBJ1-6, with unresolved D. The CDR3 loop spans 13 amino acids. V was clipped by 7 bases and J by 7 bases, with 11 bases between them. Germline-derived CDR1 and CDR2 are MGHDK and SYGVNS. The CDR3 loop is CASTFSGNSPLHF. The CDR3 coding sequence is TGTGCCAGCACCTTCTCCGGGAATTCACCCCTCCACTTT.

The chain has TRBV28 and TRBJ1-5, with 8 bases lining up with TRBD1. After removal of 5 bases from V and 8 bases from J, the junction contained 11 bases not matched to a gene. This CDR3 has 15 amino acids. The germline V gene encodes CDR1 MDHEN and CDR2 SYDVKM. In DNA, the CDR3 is TGTGCCAGCAGTATCGTCAGGACAGGGAGTGAGCCCCAGCATTTT. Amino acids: CASSIVRTGSEPQHF. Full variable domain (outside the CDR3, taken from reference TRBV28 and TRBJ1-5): DVKVTQSSRYLVKRTGEKVFLECVQDMDHENMFWYRQDPGLGLRLIYFSYDVKMKEKGDIPEGYSVSREKKERFSLILESASTNQTSMYLCASSIVRTGSEPQHFGDGTRLSIL.

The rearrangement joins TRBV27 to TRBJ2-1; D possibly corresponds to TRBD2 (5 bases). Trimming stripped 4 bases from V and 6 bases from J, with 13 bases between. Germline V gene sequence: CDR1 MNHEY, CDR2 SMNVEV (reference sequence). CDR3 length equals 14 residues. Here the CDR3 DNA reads TGTGCCAGCAGTTCCCAACGAAGCGGCAATGAGCAGTTCTTC. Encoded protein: CASSSQRSGNEQFF.

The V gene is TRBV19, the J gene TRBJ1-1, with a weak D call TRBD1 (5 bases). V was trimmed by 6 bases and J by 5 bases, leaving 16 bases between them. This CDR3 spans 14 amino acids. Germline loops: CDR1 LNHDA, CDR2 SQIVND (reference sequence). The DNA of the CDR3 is TGTGCCAGTAGACCGCCGGGACTTAGAACTGAAGCTTTCTTT. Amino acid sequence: CASRPPGLRTEAFF.

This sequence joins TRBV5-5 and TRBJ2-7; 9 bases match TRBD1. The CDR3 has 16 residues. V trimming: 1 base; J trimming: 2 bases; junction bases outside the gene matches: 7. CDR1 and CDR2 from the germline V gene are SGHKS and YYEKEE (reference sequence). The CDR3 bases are TGTGCCAGCAGCTTGTCGGGACAGGGCTTCGCCTACGAGCAGTACTTC. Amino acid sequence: CASSLSGQGFAYEQYF. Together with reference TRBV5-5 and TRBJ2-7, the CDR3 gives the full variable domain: DAGVTQSPTHLIKTRGQQVTLRCSPISGHKSVSWYQQVLGQGPQFIFQYYEKEERGRGNFPDRFSARQFPNYSSELNVNALLLGDSALYLCASSLSGQGFAYEQYFGPGTRLTVT.

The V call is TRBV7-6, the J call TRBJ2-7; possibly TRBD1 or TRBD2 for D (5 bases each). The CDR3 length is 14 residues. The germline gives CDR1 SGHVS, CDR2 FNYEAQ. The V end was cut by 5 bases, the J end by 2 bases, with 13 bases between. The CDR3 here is CASSPRDQAYEQYF. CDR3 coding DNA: TGTGCCAGCAGCCCTAGGGACCAGGCCTACGAGCAGTACTTC.

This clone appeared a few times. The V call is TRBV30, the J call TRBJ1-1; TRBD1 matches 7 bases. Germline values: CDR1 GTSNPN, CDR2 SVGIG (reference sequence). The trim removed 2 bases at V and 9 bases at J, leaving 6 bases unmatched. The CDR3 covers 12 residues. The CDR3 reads CAWSLGTVKAFF. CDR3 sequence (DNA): TGTGCCTGGAGTCTTGGGACAGTAAAAGCTTTCTTT.

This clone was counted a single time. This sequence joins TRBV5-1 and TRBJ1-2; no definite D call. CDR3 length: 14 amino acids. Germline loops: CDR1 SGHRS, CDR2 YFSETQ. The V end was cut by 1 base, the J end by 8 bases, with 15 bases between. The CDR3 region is CASSLRHSSEGYTF. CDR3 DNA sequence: TGCGCCAGCAGCTTGCGGCATAGCTCTGAGGGCTACACCTTC.

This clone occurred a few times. Here the CDR3 DNA reads TGTGCCAGCAGTAATACAGGGGGCATAGAAAACGAGCAGTACTTC. It is translated as CASSNTGGIENEQYF. This chain uses TRBV28 with TRBJ2-7; 9 nucleotides line up with TRBD1. The CDR3 covers 15 residues. J was trimmed by 5 bases and V by 5 bases; bases with no gene match: 10. Germline CDR1 reads MDHEN; CDR2 reads SYDVKM.

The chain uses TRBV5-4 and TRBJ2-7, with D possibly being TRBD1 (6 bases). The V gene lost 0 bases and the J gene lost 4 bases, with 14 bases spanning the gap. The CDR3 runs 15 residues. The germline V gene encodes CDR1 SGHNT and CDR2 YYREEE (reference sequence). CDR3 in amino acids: CASSLGLTGIYEQYF. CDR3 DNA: TGTGCCAGCAGCTTGGGTCTAACAGGGATTTACGAGCAGTACTTC.

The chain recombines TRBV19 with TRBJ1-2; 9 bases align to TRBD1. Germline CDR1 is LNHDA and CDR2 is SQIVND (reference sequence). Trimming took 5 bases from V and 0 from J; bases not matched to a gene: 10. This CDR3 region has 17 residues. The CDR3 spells CASSFRTGARTNYGYTF. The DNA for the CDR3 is TGTGCCAGTAGTTTCCGGACAGGGGCGAGGACTAACTATGGCTACACCTTC.

The CDR3 here is CASGLVGGIRGELFF. CDR3 nucleotides: TGTGCTAGTGGTTTGGTAGGGGGGATTAGAGGGGAGCTGTTTTTT. The V call is TRBV12-5, the J call TRBJ2-2, with D tentatively TRBD1 or TRBD2 (6 bases each). The CDR3 loop spans 15 amino acids. Germline values: CDR1 LGHNT, CDR2 FRNRAP. The germline V and J ends were trimmed by 0 bases and 8 bases, with 13 bases remaining between them.

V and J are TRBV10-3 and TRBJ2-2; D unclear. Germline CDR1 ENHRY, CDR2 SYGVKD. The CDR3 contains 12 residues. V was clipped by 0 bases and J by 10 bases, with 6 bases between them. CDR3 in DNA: TGTGCCATCAGTGAGTCCGGCGTGGAGCTGTTTTTT. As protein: CAISESGVELFF.

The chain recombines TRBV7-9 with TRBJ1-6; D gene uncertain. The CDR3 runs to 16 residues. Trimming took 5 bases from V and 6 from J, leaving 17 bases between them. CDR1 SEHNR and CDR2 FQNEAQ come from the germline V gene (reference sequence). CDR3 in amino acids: CASSPSEESLNSPLHF. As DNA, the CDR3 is TGTGCCAGCAGCCCGTCTGAAGAAAGCCTTAATTCACCCCTCCACTTT.

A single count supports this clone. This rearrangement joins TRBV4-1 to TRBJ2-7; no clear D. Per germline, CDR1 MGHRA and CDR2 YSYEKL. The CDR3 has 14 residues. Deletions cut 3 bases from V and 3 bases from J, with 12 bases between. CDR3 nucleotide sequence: TGCGCCAGCAGCCATTCCGGGCCCTACTACGAGCAGTACTTC. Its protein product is CASSHSGPYYEQYF.

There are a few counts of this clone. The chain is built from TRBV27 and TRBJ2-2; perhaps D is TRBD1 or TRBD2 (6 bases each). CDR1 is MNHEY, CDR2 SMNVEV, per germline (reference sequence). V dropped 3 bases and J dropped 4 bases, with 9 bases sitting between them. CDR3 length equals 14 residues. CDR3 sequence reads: CASSFGGPTGELFF. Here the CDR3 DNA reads TGTGCCAGCAGTTTTGGGGGGCCCACCGGGGAGCTGTTTTTT.

The CDR3 protein is CATSRAASYEQYF. The CDR3 DNA sequence: TGTGCCACCAGCAGAGCGGCTTCCTACGAGCAGTACTTC. The chain uses TRBV15 and TRBJ2-7; the D is unclear. Germline V CDR1 and CDR2: LNHNV, YYDKDF (reference sequence). Trimming took 1 base from V and 1 from J, leaving 5 bases between them. This CDR3 region has 13 residues. Using reference TRBV15 and TRBJ2-7 for the parts outside the CDR3, the full variable domain is DAMVIQNPRYQVTQFGKPVTLSCSQTLNHNVMYWYQQKSSQAPKLLFHYYDKDFNNEADTPDNFQSRRPNTSFCFLDIRSPGLGDTAMYLCATSRAASYEQYFGPGTRLTVT.

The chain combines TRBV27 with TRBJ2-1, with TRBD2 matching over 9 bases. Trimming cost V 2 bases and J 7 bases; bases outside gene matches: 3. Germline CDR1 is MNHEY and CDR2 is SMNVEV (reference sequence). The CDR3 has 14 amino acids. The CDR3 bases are TGTGCCAGCAGTTTAGGGCGGGGGGGAAATGAGCAGTTCTTC. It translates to CASSLGRGGNEQFF.

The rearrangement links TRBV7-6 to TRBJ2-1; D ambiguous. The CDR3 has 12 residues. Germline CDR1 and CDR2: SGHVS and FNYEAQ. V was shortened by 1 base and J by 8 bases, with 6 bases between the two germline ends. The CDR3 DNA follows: TGTGCCAGCAGCTTAGGGGCACATGAGCAGTTCTTC. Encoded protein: CASSLGAHEQFF. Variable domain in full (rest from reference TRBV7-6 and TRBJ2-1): GAGVSQSPRYKVTKRGQDVALRCDPISGHVSLYWYRQALGQGPEFLTYFNYEAQQDKSGLPNDRFSAERPEGSISTLTIQRTEQRDSAMYRCASSLGAHEQFFGPGTRLTVL.